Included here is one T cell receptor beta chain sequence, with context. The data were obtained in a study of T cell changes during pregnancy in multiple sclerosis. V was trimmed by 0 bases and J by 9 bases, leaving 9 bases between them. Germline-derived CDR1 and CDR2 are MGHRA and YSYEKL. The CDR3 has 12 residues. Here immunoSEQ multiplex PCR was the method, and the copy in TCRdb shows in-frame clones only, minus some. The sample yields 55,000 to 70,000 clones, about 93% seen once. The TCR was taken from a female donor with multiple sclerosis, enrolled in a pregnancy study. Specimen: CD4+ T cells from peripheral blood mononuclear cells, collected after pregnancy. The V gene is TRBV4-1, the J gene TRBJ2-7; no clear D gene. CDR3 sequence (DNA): TGCGCCAGCAGCCAAGATTTCACGCGGCAGTACTTC. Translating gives CASSQDFTRQYF.